This T cell receptor (beta chain) was sequenced for a study of blood T cells in healthy people across ages. Then a second PCR, running roughly 6 to 11 cycles, was carried out with a sample-barcoded 5' primer and a J-beta primer mix. Each CDR3 protein gets one entry after TCRdb re-called the 5' RACE reads with MiXCR. Here the sample spans around 970,000 distinct CDR3 sequences, roughly 47% being singletons. The CDR3 contains 13 residues. Germline values: CDR1 MGHDK, CDR2 SYGVNS. V lost 5 bases, J lost 8 bases, and 13 bases lay in between. This clonotype was sampled from a woman aged 55 to 70 in good health. The sample was blood. The rearrangement uses TRBV25-1 and TRBJ2-1; D is uncertain. The CDR3 DNA is TGTGCCAGCAGTTTTCTGGGGTCGGATGAGCAGTTCTTC. Translation: CASSFLGSDEQFF.